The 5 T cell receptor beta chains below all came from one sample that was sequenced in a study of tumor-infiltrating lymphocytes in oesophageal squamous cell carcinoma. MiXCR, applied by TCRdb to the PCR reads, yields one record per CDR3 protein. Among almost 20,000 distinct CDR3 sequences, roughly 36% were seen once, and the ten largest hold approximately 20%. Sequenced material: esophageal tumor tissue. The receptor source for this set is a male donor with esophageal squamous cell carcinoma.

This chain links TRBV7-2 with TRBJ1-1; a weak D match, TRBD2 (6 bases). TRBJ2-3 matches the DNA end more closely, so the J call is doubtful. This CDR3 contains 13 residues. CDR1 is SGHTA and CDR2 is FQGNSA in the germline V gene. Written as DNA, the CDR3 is TGTGCCAGCAGCTCCCCGGGGGTAGATACGCAGTATTTT. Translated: CASSSPGVDTQYF.

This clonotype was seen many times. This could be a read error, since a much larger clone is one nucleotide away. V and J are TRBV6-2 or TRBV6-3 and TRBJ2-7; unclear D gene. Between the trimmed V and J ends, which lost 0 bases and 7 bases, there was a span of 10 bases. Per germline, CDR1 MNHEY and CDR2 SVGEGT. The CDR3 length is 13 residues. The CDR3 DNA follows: TGTGCCAGCAGTTACTCGCCCAATTATGAGCAGTACTTC. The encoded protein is CASSYSPNYEQYF.

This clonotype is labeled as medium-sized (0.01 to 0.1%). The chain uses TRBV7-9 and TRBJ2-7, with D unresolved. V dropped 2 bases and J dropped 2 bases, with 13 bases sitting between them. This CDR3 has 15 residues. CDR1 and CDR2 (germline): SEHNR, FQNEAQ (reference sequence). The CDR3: CASSLSMTVTYEQYF. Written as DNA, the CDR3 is TGTGCCAGCAGCTTAAGTATGACGGTAACCTACGAGCAGTACTTC.

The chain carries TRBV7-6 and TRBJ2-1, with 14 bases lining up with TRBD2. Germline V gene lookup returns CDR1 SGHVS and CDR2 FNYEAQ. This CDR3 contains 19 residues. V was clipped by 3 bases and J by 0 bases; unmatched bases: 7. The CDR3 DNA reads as TGTGCCAGCAGCTTCCGGACCGGGACTAGCGGGAGCTCCTACAATGAGCAGTTCTTC. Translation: CASSFRTGTSGSSYNEQFF.

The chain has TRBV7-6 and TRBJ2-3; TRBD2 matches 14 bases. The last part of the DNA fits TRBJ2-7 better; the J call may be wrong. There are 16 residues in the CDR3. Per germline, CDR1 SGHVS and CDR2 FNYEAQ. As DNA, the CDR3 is TGTGCCAGCAGCCCGAAGACTAGCGGGGGGGTCTACGAGCAGTACTTC. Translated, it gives CASSPKTSGGVYEQYF.